A single sample gave rise to the 7 T cell receptor beta chains below, sequenced in a study of Ad26.COV2.S vaccination and SARS-CoV-2 variants. The data were produced by immunoSEQ multiplex PCR, yet TCRdb's version contains in-frame clones alone and is incomplete. The data show about 350,000 clones, with about 90% seen just once and 3% to 5% held by the top ten. The starting material was peripheral blood, obtained after recovery from COVID-19. The source is a human donor who had recovered from COVID-19.

The sample holds one count of this clone. V gene TRBV6-2 or TRBV6-3 combines with J gene TRBJ1-5; possibly TRBD1 for D (6 bases). This CDR3 contains 17 residues. V was pared by 5 bases and J by 0 bases, with 17 bases between. Germline loops: CDR1 MNHEY, CDR2 SVGEGT. CDR3 loop: CASSKDPGDSSNQPQHF. The CDR3 DNA is TGTGCCAGCAGTAAAGACCCAGGGGATTCTAGCAATCAGCCCCAGCATTTT.

In regard to this clone: The sample contains more than one DNA sequence encoding this CDR3. The chain links TRBV3-1 (or the pseudogene TRBV3-2) to TRBJ1-2; D not certain. CDR1 is LGHDT, CDR2 YNNKEL, per germline (reference sequence). Trimming took 1 base from V and 2 from J, leaving 8 bases between them. The CDR3 is 14 amino acids. In nucleotides, the CDR3 is TGTGCCAGCAGCCAAGGGACGGGGAACTATGGCTACACCTTC. Translated, it gives CASSQGTGNYGYTF.

In the case of this clone: The same CDR3 can be traced to other DNA sequences in this sample. The chain couples TRBV19 to TRBJ1-3; D remains unclear. Germline CDR1 is LNHDA and CDR2 is SQIVND (reference sequence). The CDR3 spans 13 residues. The ends were cut back, 8 bases at V and 0 bases at J, with 8 bases in the middle. CDR3 in DNA: TGTGCCAGTTCCCCGAGCTCTGGAAACACCATATATTTT. This encodes CASSPSSGNTIYF. Complete variable domain (other parts from reference TRBV19 and TRBJ1-3): DGGITQSPKYLFRKEGQNVTLSCEQNLNHDAMYWYRQDPGQGLRLIYYSQIVNDFQKGDIAEGYSVSREKKESFPLTVTSAQKNPTAFYLCASSPSSGNTIYFGEGSWLTVV.

Points on this clone: Compared with germline, one end of the junction differs, possibly owing to a read error. V usage is TRBV11-2 and J usage is TRBJ1-1; D ambiguous. The CDR3 length is 12 residues. The germline V gene encodes CDR1 SGHAT and CDR2 FQNNGV. CDR3 nucleotide sequence: TGTGCCAGCAGCCTAGAACCCACTGAAGCTTTCTTT. Amino acid sequence: CASSLEPTEAFF.

The V and J genes are TRBV7-9 and TRBJ2-2; 15 nucleotides match TRBD2. Germline CDR1 SEHNR, CDR2 FQNEAQ (reference sequence). CDR3 length equals 19 residues. V lost 7 bases, J lost 5 bases, and 14 bases stayed unmatched. The CDR3 DNA reads TGTGCCAGCAACCCTCGGTGGACTAGCGGGGGGGCCAAAACCGGGGAGCTGTTTTTT. This codes for CASNPRWTSGGAKTGELFF. Full variable domain (missing parts from reference TRBV7-9 and TRBJ2-2): DTGVSQNPRHKITKRGQNVTFRCDPISEHNRLYWYRQTLGQGPEFLTYFQNEAQLEKSRLLSDRFSAERPKGSFSTLEIQRTEQGDSAMYLCASNPRWTSGGAKTGELFFGEGSRLTVL.

The gene calls are TRBV29-1 and TRBJ2-3; D is perhaps TRBD1 (5 bases). V gave up 4 bases and J gave up 2 bases, with 10 bases separating them. The germline V gene has CDR1 SQVTM and CDR2 ANQGSEA. The CDR3 loop spans 13 amino acids. The CDR3 DNA sequence: TGCAGCGTTGCCGAGGACACCACAGATACGCAGTATTTT. The encoded protein is CSVAEDTTDTQYF.

This chain joins TRBV2 and TRBJ1-2; no clear D. Trimming removed 4 bases from V and 0 bases from J, with 9 bases in between. The V gene's germline CDR1 is SNHLY and CDR2 FYNNEI. The CDR3 runs to 14 residues. The chain's CDR3 is CASSAGRANYGYTF. CDR3 in DNA: TGTGCCAGCAGTGCCGGGAGGGCTAACTATGGCTACACCTTC.